This T cell receptor beta chain came from a study of early T cells in non-severe SARS-CoV-2 infection. Study as a whole: The study sequenced bulk RNA from unsorted whole blood, with chains unpaired.

Study observations and caveats: Database matching using VDJdb favored anti-spike CD8 responses, with private and CD4 specificities left missing.

The CDR3 loop spans 15 amino acids. Trimming took 0 bases from V and 4 from J, leaving 13 bases between them. Germline CDR1 and CDR2: MNHEY and SVGEGT. This clonotype was recorded many times. Its antigen is undetermined. One entry per CDR3 protein results from TCRdb running MiXCR on the 5' RACE reads. This sample has roughly 75,000 distinct CDR3 sequences, with roughly 16% found just once. The receptor's source is an adult who was a healthcare worker with PCR-confirmed SARS-CoV-2 infection or an uninfected control (not recorded which). The V gene is TRBV6-2 or TRBV6-3, the J gene TRBJ2-7; D is uncertain. The sample consisted of whole blood. The CDR3 nucleotides are TGTGCCAGCAGTTACTCCCGGGTCAACTCGTACGAGCAGTACTTC. Translation: CASSYSRVNSYEQYF.